Sequencing of this TCR beta chain was carried out in a study of cytotoxic CD8 clonotypes in ibrutinib-treated CLL. With 8 bases removed from V and 2 bases from J, the gap between germline ends came to 16 bases. Germline V lookup: CDR1 MNHEY, CDR2 SMNVEV (reference sequence). The CDR3 is 14 residues long. Sequencing used immunoSEQ multiplex PCR; TCRdb keeps in-frame clones, though not all of them. This sample has more than 110,000 clones; approximately 90% occur once, and the top ten carry under 14%. The receptor comes from a human donor with chronic lymphocytic leukemia. Sequencing was performed on PBMCs, taken after 12 months of ibrutinib treatment. This chain links TRBV27 with TRBJ2-7; weak D call: TRBD2 (6 bases). The CDR3 protein is CASSSRWGAYEQYF. The CDR3 DNA sequence: TGTGCCAGCTCCTCGAGGTGGGGGGCCTACGAGCAGTACTTC.